This entry is about one TCR beta chain. Antigen: not known. The study ran its PCR with 60 Vbeta and 13 Jbeta primers. Profiled with immunoSEQ multiplex PCR; TCRdb holds only in-frame clones, not every one. The profile shows 150,000 to 170,000 clones, 75% of them singletons. The record originates from a study of cytomegalovirus exposure and HLA in healthy donors. General study findings and limits: In a later analysis, DRB1 alleles had the most associated TCRs; HLA-C alleles the fewest. According to an earlier analysis, most TCR beta V segments yielded productive rearrangements about 87% or about 30% of the time.

This clonotype was obtained from a man aged 18 to 30 in good health and CMV-seronegative. Sequencing was carried out using PBMCs.

CDR3 sequence reads: CASNVKGATNEKLFF. The CDR3 DNA sequence: TGTGCCAGCAACGTCAAGGGGGCAACTAATGAAAAACTGTTTTTT. The gene calls are TRBV2 and TRBJ1-4; TRBD1 is a possible D gene (6 bases). From germline, CDR1 is SNHLY and CDR2 FYNNEI. V was clipped by 7 bases and J by 0 bases, with 12 bases between them. The CDR3 sequence is 15 residues long.